Following are 8 T cell receptor beta chains from one sample sequenced in a study of blood T cell repertoires in COVID-19. Repertoires were generated with immunoSEQ multiplex PCR, while TCRdb's copy carries only in-frame clones and drops some. The table records 200,000 to 300,000 clones, approximately 86% of them present only once. Sequenced sample: peripheral blood. These receptors originate from a woman in her sixties with COVID-19, enrolled during active disease.

J is TRBJ1-2 and V is TRBV5-1, with 7 bases aligning to TRBD1. This CDR3 spans 14 amino acids. Germline CDR1 SGHRS, CDR2 YFSETQ. The junction had 6 bases not matched to a gene; V was cut back by 4 bases and J by 3 bases. The DNA of the CDR3 is TGCGCCAGCAGCACTAACAGGGGCGACTATGGCTACACCTTC. Its protein product is CASSTNRGDYGYTF.

V and J are TRBV7-9 and TRBJ2-7; the D is unclear. The CDR3 is 13 amino acids. CDR1 is SEHNR, CDR2 FQNEAQ, per germline (reference sequence). Trimming took 1 base from V and 6 from J, leaving 10 bases between them. CDR3 loop: CASSLDGPGEQYF. For the CDR3, the DNA is TGTGCCAGCAGCTTAGACGGTCCGGGCGAGCAGTACTTC.

The chain recombines TRBV5-4 with TRBJ2-1; D may be TRBD1 (6 bases). CDR1 is SGHNT, CDR2 YYREEE, per germline (reference sequence). V was clipped by 4 bases and J by 0 bases, with 14 bases between them. The CDR3 loop spans 16 amino acids. CDR3 nucleotide sequence: TGTGCCAGCAGCCCTCAAGGGGGACGCTCCTACAATGAGCAGTTCTTC. Translation gives CASSPQGGRSYNEQFF.

This clone came up once. The genes are TRBV27 and TRBJ2-1; 11 bases line up with TRBD1. CDR1 and CDR2 from the germline V gene are MNHEY and SMNVEV (reference sequence). The CDR3 is 15 amino acids. Losses at the gene ends were 2 bases for V and 7 bases for J; bases not matched to a gene: 4. This CDR3 is CASSLGTGGGNEQFF. For the CDR3, the DNA is TGTGCCAGCAGTTTAGGGACAGGGGGAGGTAATGAGCAGTTCTTC.

This clone was seen a single time. The gene calls are TRBV19 and TRBJ2-2; a weak D match, TRBD2 (6 bases). Germline-derived CDR1 and CDR2 are LNHDA and SQIVND (reference sequence). Trimming removed 2 bases at V and 5 bases at J, with 9 bases between. The CDR3 covers 14 residues. The CDR3 DNA reads as TGTGCCAGTAGTATATTGGGGGGAACCGGGGAGCTGTTTTTT. As protein: CASSILGGTGELFF.

V usage is TRBV28 and J usage is TRBJ1-6; tentative D call: TRBD1 (6 bases). Deletions cut 5 bases from V and 10 bases from J, with 12 bases between. Germline CDR1 and CDR2: MDHEN and SYDVKM. This CDR3 region has 13 residues. In DNA, the CDR3 is TGTGCCAGCAGTACCCACAGGGTCTCACCCCTCCACTTT. Residues: CASSTHRVSPLHF.

J is TRBJ1-1 and V is TRBV6-5; 7 bases map to TRBD1. The CDR3 spans 14 residues. V lost 6 bases and J lost 4; bases outside the gene matches: 8. CDR1 and CDR2 from the germline V gene are MNHEY and SVGAGI. The CDR3 here is CASSETGYGTEAFF. The CDR3 nucleotides read TGTGCCAGCAGCGAGACAGGGTATGGCACTGAAGCTTTCTTT.

V gene TRBV5-1 combines with J gene TRBJ1-1; D is perhaps TRBD1 (6 bases). Germline CDR1 reads SGHRS; CDR2 reads YFSETQ. The CDR3 extends over 14 amino acids. The germline V and J ends were trimmed by 0 bases and 5 bases, with 11 bases remaining between them. The CDR3 protein is CASSLDRVGTEAFF. In DNA, the CDR3 is TGCGCCAGCAGCTTGGACAGGGTAGGAACTGAAGCTTTCTTT.